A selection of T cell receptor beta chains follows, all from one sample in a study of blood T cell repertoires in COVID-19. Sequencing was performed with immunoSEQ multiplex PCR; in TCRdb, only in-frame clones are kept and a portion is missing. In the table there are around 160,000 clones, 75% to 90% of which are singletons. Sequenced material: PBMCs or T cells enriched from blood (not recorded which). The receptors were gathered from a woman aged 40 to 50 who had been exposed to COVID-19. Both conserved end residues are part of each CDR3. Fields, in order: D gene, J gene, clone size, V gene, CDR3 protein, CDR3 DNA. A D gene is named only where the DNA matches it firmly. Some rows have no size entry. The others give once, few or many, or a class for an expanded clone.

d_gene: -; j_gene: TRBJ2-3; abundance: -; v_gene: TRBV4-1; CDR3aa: CASSQILDTQYF; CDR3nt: TGCGCCAGCAGCCAAATATTGGATACGCAGTATTTT
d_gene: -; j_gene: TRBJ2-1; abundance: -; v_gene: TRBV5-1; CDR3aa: CASSQPTAYNEQFF; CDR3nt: TGCGCCAGCAGCCAACCGACTGCCTACAATGAGCAGTTCTTC
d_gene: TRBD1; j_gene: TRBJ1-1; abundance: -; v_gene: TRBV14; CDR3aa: CASSGTESLMNTEAFF; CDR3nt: TGTGCCAGCAGCGGGACAGAATCGTTAATGAACACTGAAGCTTTCTTT
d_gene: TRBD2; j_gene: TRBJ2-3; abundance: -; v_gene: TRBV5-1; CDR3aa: CASSSDSGGQNTDTQYF; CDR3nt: TGCGCCAGCAGCTCCGATAGCGGGGGGCAGAATACAGATACGCAGTATTTT
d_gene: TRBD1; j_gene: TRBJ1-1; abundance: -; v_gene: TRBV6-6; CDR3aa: CASSFGTANTEAFF; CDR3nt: TGTGCCAGCAGTTTCGGGACAGCGAACACTGAAGCTTTCTTT
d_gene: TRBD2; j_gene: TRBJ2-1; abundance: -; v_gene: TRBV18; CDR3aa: CASSLDLAGDGNEQFF; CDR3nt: TGTGCCAGCTCTCTTGATCTAGCGGGAGATGGCAATGAGCAGTTCTTC
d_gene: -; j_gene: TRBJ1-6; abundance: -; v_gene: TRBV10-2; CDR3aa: CASSLQGSYNSPLHF; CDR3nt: TGCGCCAGCAGTCTCCAGGGCTCCTATAATTCACCCCTCCACTTT
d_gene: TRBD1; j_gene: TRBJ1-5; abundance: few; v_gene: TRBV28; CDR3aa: CASSSPTGGGQPQHF; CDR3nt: TGTGCCAGCAGTTCCCCGACAGGGGGCGGTCAGCCCCAGCATTTT
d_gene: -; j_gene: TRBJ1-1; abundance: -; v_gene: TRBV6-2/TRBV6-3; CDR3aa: CASSYLSSGAFF; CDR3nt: TGTGCCAGCAGTTACCTTTCTTCGGGAGCTTTCTTT
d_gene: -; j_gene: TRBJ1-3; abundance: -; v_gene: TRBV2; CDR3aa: CASSERQPFFSGNTIYF; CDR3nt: TGTGCCAGCAGTGAAAGACAGCCGTTCTTCTCTGGAAACACCATATATTTT
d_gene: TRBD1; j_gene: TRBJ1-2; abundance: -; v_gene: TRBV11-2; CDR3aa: CASSLAHRDRVHGYTF; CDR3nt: TGTGCCAGCAGCTTAGCCCACCGGGACAGGGTCCATGGCTACACCTTC
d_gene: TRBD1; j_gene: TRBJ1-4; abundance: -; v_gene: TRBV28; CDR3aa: CASNTLGQGGKLFF; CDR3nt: TGTGCCAGCAACACCCTAGGACAGGGGGGAAAACTGTTTTTT
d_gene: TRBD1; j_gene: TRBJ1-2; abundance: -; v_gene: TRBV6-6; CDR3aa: CASSYSATGGYGYTF; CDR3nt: TGTGCCAGCAGTTACTCCGCGACAGGGGGCTATGGCTACACCTTC
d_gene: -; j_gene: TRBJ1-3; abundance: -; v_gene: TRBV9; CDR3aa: CASSVGRTDGNTIYF; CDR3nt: TGTGCCAGCAGCGTAGGCCGGACAGATGGAAACACCATATATTTT
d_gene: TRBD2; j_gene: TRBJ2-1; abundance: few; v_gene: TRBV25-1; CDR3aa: CASSEFGGDYNEQFF; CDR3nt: TGTGCCAGCAGTGAATTCGGGGGGGATTACAATGAGCAGTTCTTC
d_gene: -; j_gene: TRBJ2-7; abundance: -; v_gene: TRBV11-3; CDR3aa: CASSLSQGDEQYF; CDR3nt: TGTGCCAGCAGCTTATCGCAGGGCGACGAGCAGTACTTC
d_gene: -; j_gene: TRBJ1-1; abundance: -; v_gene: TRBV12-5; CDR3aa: CASGLIISGHLNTEAFF; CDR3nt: TGTGCTAGTGGTTTGATCATATCGGGACACTTGAACACTGAAGCTTTCTTT
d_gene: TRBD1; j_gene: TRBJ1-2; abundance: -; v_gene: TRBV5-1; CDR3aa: CASSTSTGDNGYTF; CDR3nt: TGCGCCAGCAGCACCTCGACAGGGGACAATGGCTACACCTTC
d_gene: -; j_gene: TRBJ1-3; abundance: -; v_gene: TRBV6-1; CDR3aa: CASSELVSGNTIYF; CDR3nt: TGTGCCAGCAGTGAATTAGTATCTGGAAACACCATATATTTT
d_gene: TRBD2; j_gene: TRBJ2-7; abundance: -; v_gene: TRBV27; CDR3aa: CASSFASGYSYEQYF; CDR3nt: TGTGCCAGCAGTTTTGCTAGCGGGTACTCCTACGAGCAGTACTTC
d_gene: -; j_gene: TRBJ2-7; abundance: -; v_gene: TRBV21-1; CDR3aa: CASSKAGGRFYEQYF; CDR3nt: TGTGCCAGCAGCAAAGCGGGGGGAAGGTTCTACGAGCAGTACTTC
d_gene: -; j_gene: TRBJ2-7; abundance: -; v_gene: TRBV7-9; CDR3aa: CASSAGEQYF; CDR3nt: TGTGCCAGCAGTGCGGGCGAGCAGTACTTC
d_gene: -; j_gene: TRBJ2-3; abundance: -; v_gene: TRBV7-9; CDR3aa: CASSLAGGADTQYF; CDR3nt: TGTGCCAGCAGCTTAGCTGGAGGGGCAGATACGCAGTATTTT
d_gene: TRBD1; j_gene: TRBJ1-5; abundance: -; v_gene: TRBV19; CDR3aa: CASSIVIHRGRTSNQPQHF; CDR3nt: TGTGCCAGTAGTATAGTCATTCACAGGGGGCGAACGAGCAATCAGCCCCAGCATTTT
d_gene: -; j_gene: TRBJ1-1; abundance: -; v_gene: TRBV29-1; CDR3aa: CSVTQGADTEAFF; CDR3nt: TGCAGCGTCACACAGGGCGCGGACACTGAAGCTTTCTTT
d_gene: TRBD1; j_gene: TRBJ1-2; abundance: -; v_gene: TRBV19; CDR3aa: CASSLTRGHGGYTF; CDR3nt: TGTGCCAGTAGCCTCACCAGGGGGCACGGTGGCTACACCTTC